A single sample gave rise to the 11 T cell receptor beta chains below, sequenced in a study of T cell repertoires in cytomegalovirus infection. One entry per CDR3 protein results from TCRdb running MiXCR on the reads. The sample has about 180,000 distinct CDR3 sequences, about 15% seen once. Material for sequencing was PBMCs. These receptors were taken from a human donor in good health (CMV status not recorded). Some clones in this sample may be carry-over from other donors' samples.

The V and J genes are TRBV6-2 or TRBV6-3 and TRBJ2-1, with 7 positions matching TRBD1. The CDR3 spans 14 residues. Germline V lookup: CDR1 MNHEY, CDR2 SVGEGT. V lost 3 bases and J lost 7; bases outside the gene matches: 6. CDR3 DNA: TGTGCCAGCAGTTATTGGGGACAGATGAATGAGCAGTTCTTC. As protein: CASSYWGQMNEQFF.

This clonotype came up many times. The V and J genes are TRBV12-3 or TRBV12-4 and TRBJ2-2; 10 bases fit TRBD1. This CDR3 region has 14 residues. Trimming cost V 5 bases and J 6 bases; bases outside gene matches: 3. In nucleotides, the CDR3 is TGTGCCAGCAGTGTGGACAGGGGGTCCGGGGAGCTGTTTTTT. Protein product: CASSVDRGSGELFF.

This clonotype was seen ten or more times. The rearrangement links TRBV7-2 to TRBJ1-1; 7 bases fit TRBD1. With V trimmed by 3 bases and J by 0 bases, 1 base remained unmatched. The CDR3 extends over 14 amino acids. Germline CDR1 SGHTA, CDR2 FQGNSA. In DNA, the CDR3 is TGTGCCAGCAGCTTTCAGGGGGTGAACACTGAAGCTTTCTTT. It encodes CASSFQGVNTEAFF.

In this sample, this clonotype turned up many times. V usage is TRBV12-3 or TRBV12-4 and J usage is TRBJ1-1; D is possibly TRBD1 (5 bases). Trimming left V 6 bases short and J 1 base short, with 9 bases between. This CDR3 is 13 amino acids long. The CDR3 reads CASSDQGNTEAFF. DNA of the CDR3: TGTGCCAGCAGCGATCAGGGGAACACTGAAGCTTTCTTT.

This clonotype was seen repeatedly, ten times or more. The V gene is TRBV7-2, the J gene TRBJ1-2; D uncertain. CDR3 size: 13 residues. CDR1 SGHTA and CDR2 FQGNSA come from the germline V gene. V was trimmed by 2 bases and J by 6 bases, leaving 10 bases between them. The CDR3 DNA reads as TGTGCCAGCAGCTTAATACAGCTAGATGGCTACACCTTC. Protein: CASSLIQLDGYTF.

The CDR3 nucleotides read TGTGCCTGGAAACCTCAGGGACCCTATCAGCCCCAGCATTTT. Protein product: CAWKPQGPYQPQHF. This chain links TRBV30 with TRBJ1-5; D is perhaps TRBD1 (5 bases). The CDR3 consists of 14 residues. The germline gives CDR1 GTSNPN, CDR2 SVGIG (reference sequence). The V end lost 4 bases, the J end lost 5 bases, and 15 bases lay between the germline ends. Full variable domain (remainder filled in from reference TRBV30 and TRBJ1-5): SQTIHQWPATLVQPVGSPLSLECTVEGTSNPNLYWYRQAAGRGLQLLFYSVGIGQISSEVPQNLSASRPQDRQFILSSKKLLLSDSGFYLCAWKPQGPYQPQHFGDGTRLSIL.

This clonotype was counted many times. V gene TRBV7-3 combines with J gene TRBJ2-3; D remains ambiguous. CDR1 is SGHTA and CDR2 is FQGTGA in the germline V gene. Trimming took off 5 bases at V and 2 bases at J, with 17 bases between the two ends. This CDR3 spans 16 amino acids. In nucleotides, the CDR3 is TGTGCCAGCAGCCCCTCAAGGATCAAGAACACAGATACGCAGTATTTT. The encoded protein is CASSPSRIKNTDTQYF.

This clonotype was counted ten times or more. The CDR3 here is CASRQPGLVYNEQFF. For the CDR3, the DNA is TGTGCCAGCAGGCAACCGGGACTAGTTTACAATGAGCAGTTCTTC. The V gene is TRBV7-2, the J gene TRBJ2-1, with TRBD2 identical over 8 bases. From germline, CDR1 is SGHTA and CDR2 FQGNSA. The V gene end was trimmed by 6 bases and the J gene end by 4 bases; junction bases not matched to a gene: 8. The CDR3 loop spans 15 amino acids.

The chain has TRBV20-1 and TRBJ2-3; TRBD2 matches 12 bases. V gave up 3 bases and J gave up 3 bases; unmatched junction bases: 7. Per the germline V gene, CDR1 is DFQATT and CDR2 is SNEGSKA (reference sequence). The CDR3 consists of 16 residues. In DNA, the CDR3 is TGCAGTGCTAGCATCCTAGCGGGGGGGCCGACAGATACGCAGTATTTT. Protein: CSASILAGGPTDTQYF.

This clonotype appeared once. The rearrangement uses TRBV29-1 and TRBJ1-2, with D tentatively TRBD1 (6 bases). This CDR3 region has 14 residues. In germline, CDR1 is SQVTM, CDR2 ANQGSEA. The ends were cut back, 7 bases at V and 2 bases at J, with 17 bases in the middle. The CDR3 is CSDADKGGNYGYTF. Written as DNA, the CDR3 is TGCAGCGATGCGGACAAGGGGGGCAACTATGGCTACACCTTC.

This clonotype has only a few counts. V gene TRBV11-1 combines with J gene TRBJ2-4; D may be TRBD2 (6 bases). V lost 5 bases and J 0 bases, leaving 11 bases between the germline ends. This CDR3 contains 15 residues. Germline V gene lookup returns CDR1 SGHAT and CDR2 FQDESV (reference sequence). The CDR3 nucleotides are TGTGCCAGCAGCCTCGGGGACTTAGCCAAAAACATTCAGTACTTC. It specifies CASSLGDLAKNIQYF.